The 18 T cell receptor beta chains in this list originate from one sample, sequenced in a study of blood T cell repertoires in COVID-19. Sequencing used immunoSEQ multiplex PCR; TCRdb keeps in-frame clones, though not all of them. The sample has about 200,000 clones; 70% to 90% are singletons. Sequenced input: peripheral blood. These receptors originate from a woman of 80 years or more with acute or convalescent COVID-19.

This clone came up once. The chain has TRBV3-1 (or the pseudogene TRBV3-2) and TRBJ1-2, with 11 bases matching TRBD1. V was pared by 2 bases and J by 2 bases, with 10 bases of the junction left unmatched. The CDR3 has 18 amino acids. In germline, CDR1 is LGHDT, CDR2 YNNKEL (reference sequence). CDR3 region: CASSQPVPWTGGNYGYTF. In DNA form, the CDR3 reads TGTGCCAGCAGCCAACCAGTGCCCTGGACAGGGGGCAACTATGGCTACACCTTC.

This clone was seen only once. This chain connects TRBV4-1 to TRBJ1-2; tentatively, D is TRBD1 (5 bases). The V end lost 0 bases, the J end lost 8 bases, and 16 bases lay between the germline ends. CDR3 length equals 15 residues. CDR1 is MGHRA and CDR2 is YSYEKL in the germline V gene. CDR3 residues: CASSQEEAGTRGYTF. The CDR3 DNA sequence: TGCGCCAGCAGCCAAGAAGAGGCAGGGACTCGGGGCTACACCTTC.

The chain has TRBV30 and TRBJ1-2, with D maybe TRBD1 (5 bases). CDR3 length: 13 residues. Between the trimmed V and J ends, which lost 2 bases and 6 bases, there was a span of 13 bases. Germline loops: CDR1 GTSNPN, CDR2 SVGIG (reference sequence). CDR3 protein: CAWSPTESHGYTF. The CDR3 DNA reads TGTGCCTGGAGTCCGACAGAGTCCCATGGCTACACCTTC.

The chain has TRBV21-1 and TRBJ2-1; TRBD2, the D gene given by the table, was not confirmed from the DNA. TRBV21-1 is a listed pseudogene. This CDR3 is built from 15 residues. CDR3 sequence: CASSNNWDFYNEQFF. The CDR3 DNA follows: TGTGCCAGCAGCAACAATTGGGACTTCTACAATGAGCAGTTCTTC.

The rearrangement links TRBV18 to TRBJ2-6, with a possible D match to TRBD1 (6 bases). V dropped 3 bases and J dropped 2 bases, with 8 bases sitting between them. CDR1 KGHSH and CDR2 LQKENI come from the germline V gene. The CDR3 length is 15 residues. CDR3 bases: TGTGCCAGCTCACCGGGGACAACTGGGGCCAACGTCCTGACTTTC. Protein: CASSPGTTGANVLTF.

Only a few counts were recorded for this clone. The J gene is TRBJ1-5, the V gene TRBV28; D remains unclear. Germline values: CDR1 MDHEN, CDR2 SYDVKM. Trimming shortened V by 6 bases and J by 7 bases, and 7 bases separated the two germline ends. This CDR3 spans 11 amino acids. CDR3 sequence: CASRSRQPQHF. The CDR3 DNA reads as TGTGCCAGCAGGTCGCGGCAGCCCCAGCATTTT.

This clone was picked up a small number of times. This sequence joins TRBV5-4 and TRBJ1-2; D remains ambiguous. V shed 1 base and J shed 4 bases, with 8 bases lying between them. Germline V CDR1 and CDR2: SGHNT, YYREEE (reference sequence). The CDR3 is 13 amino acids. The chain's CDR3 is CASSLSSFYGYTF. DNA for the CDR3: TGTGCCAGCAGCTTGTCGAGTTTCTATGGCTACACCTTC.

This chain links TRBV4-1 with TRBJ2-7, with 14 bases fitting TRBD2. The ends lost 4 bases at V and 4 bases at J; junction bases unmatched: 3. From germline, CDR1 is MGHRA and CDR2 YSYEKL. The CDR3 extends over 15 amino acids. Here the CDR3 DNA reads TGCGCCAGCAGCCCGGGACTAGCGGGAGTTTACGAGCAGTACTTC. Amino acid sequence: CASSPGLAGVYEQYF.

This clone was counted at least ten times. The rearrangement joins TRBV19 to TRBJ1-3; D ambiguous. CDR3 length: 15 amino acids. Trimming pared 3 bases from V and 2 bases from J, leaving 11 bases between. CDR1 and CDR2 from the germline V gene are LNHDA and SQIVND (reference sequence). CDR3 in DNA: TGTGCCAGTAGTATGCGTGGACTGCCTGGAAACACCATATATTTT. Amino acid sequence: CASSMRGLPGNTIYF.

This clone has only a few counts. V is TRBV29-1 and J is TRBJ2-1; no clear D gene. The CDR3 is 13 amino acids. CDR1 SQVTM and CDR2 ANQGSEA come from the germline V gene. V lost 7 bases and J 2 bases, leaving 12 bases between the germline ends. CDR3 sequence reads: CSAPGHTYNEQFF. The CDR3 region has the DNA TGCAGCGCCCCGGGTCATACCTACAATGAGCAGTTCTTC.

There are a few counts of this clone. At one of its ends the junction is not consistent with the germline gene, which may arise from a read error. The V and J genes are TRBV7-9 and TRBJ2-4; TRBD2 matches 11 bases. The CDR3 is made up of 12 amino acids. Germline CDR1 SEHNR, CDR2 FQNEAQ (reference sequence). The CDR3 sequence: CASSHIAGGEFF. CDR3 coding DNA: TGTGCCAGCAGCCATATAGCGGGAGGGGAATTCTTC.

For this clone: An end of the junction does not agree with germline; a read error may underlie this. The chain has TRBV7-7 and TRBJ2-5; 9 positions match TRBD2. The V gene's germline CDR1 is SSHAT and CDR2 FNYEAQ (reference sequence). This CDR3 comprises 21 residues. CDR3 amino acids: CASSLAPPSPGLALRQETQYF. The CDR3 DNA is TGTGCTAGCAGCTTAGCGCCCCCGTCCCCGGGACTAGCACTGAGACAAGAGACCCAGTACTTC.

This chain links TRBV7-2 with TRBJ2-7; 7 positions match TRBD1. The length of the CDR3 is 14 residues. CDR1 SGHTA and CDR2 FQGNSA come from the germline V gene. V trimming: 4 bases; J trimming: 3 bases; junction bases outside the gene matches: 6. The CDR3 here is CASSSSQGVYEQYF. DNA for the CDR3: TGTGCCAGCAGCTCTTCTCAGGGGGTCTACGAGCAGTACTTC. The whole variable domain, remainder taken from reference TRBV7-2 and TRBJ2-7, is GAGVSQSPSNKVTEKGKDVELRCDPISGHTALYWYRQSLGQGLEFLIYFQGNSAPDKSGLPSDRFSAERTGGSVSTLTIQRTQQEDSAVYLCASSSSQGVYEQYFGPGTRLTVT.

The chain carries TRBV7-6 and TRBJ1-2; unclear D gene. Per germline, CDR1 SGHVS and CDR2 FNYEAQ. The CDR3 spans 15 residues. V was cut by 3 bases and J by 0 bases, with 11 bases left in between. The CDR3 nucleotides are TGTGCCAGCAGCTTGCAACCTTCAGCTAACTATGGCTACACCTTC. Amino acids: CASSLQPSANYGYTF.

The rearrangement joins TRBV5-3 to TRBJ2-3; TRBD2 matches at 7 bases. TRBV5-3 has ORF status, its function being uncertain. The CDR3 length is 15 residues. V dropped 0 bases and J dropped 6; count of bases not matched to a gene: 7. CDR3 region: CARSLVSGAGDTQYF. CDR3 in DNA: TGTGCCAGAAGCTTGGTAAGCGGGGCCGGGGATACGCAGTATTTT.

The CDR3 region has the DNA TGCGCCAGCAGCTCGGACAGCGCCCTCGGGTATGGCTACACCTTC. It yields the protein CASSSDSALGYGYTF. The chain is built from TRBV5-1 and TRBJ1-2, with TRBD1 as a possible D gene (6 bases). Germline-derived CDR1 and CDR2 are SGHRS and YFSETQ. CDR3 size: 15 residues. V lost 3 bases and J lost 5, with 17 bases in between.

The chain's CDR3 is CASTQTGSSNTEAFF. DNA of the CDR3: TGTGCCAGCACCCAAACAGGGTCGTCGAACACTGAAGCTTTCTTT. This sequence joins TRBV6-5 and TRBJ1-1; D possibly corresponds to TRBD1 (6 bases). The CDR3 sequence is 15 residues long. Per germline, CDR1 MNHEY and CDR2 SVGAGI. V was shortened by 7 bases and J by 1 base, with 16 bases between the two germline ends.

The CDR3 loop is CASKGQGRAEAFF. The CDR3 nucleotides read TGTGCCAGCAAGGGACAGGGGAGGGCTGAAGCTTTCTTT. V usage is TRBV28 and J usage is TRBJ1-1, with 10 bases fitting TRBD1. The germline V gene encodes CDR1 MDHEN and CDR2 SYDVKM. The V segment lost 7 bases and the J segment 6 bases; nucleotides outside the gene matches: 5. This CDR3 contains 13 residues.